The clone carrying this T cell receptor (beta chain) appeared a single time. Its antigen is as yet unknown. It was roughly 210 ng DNA, 28,000 or so T cell genomes, that sorted-subset replicate PCRs used. Measured with immunoSEQ multiplex PCR; TCRdb has only the in-frame clones, and not every one. The table has hundreds of thousands of clones, 90% to 97% seen once. With 0 bases clipped from V and 0 bases from J, the junction kept 3 bases outside the gene matches. Germline V gene data show CDR1 as SGHRS and CDR2 as YFSETQ. The CDR3 contains 18 residues. These data belong to a study of shared clonotypes between healthy human individuals. Study at large: Per donor, CD8 memory used one plate, CD8 naive used two, CD4 memory used three and CD4 naive used three.

Study-wide results and caveats: Clonotypes which were not shared had lower generation probabilities than clonotypes that all four donors shared.

The chain links TRBV5-1 to TRBJ2-6, with TRBD1 identical over 10 bases. The clonotype originates from a woman aged 25-40 years in good health. Sample: naive CD4+ T cells sorted from blood. Subset meaning: CD45RA+ positively selected. DNA of the CDR3: TGCGCCAGCAGCTTGGGGGGACAGGGGAACTCTGGGGCCAACGTCCTGACTTTC. Its protein product is CASSLGGQGNSGANVLTF.